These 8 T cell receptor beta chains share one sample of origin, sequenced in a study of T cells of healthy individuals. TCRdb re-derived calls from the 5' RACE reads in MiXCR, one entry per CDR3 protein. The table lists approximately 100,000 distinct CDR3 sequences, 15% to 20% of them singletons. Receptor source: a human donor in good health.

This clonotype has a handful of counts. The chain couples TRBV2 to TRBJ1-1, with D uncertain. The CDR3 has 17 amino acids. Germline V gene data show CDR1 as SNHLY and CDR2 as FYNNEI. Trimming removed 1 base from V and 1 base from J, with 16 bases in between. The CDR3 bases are TGTGCCAGCAGTGAAGGAAAGCGTAGACCGACGAACACTGAAGCTTTCTTT. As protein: CASSEGKRRPTNTEAFF. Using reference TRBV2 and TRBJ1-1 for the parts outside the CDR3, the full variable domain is EPEVTQTPSHQVTQMGQEVILRCVPISNHLYFYWYRQILGQKVEFLVSFYNNEISEKSEIFDDQFSVERPDGSNFTLKIRSTKLEDSAMYFCASSEGKRRPTNTEAFFGQGTRLTVV.

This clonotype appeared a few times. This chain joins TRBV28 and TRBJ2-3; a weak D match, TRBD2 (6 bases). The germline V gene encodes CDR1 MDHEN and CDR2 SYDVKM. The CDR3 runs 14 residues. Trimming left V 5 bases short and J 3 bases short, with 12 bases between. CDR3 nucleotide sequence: TGTGCCAGCAGTCCTAGCGCAGTAACAGATACGCAGTATTTT. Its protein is CASSPSAVTDTQYF. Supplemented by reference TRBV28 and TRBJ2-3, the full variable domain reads DVKVTQSSRYLVKRTGEKVFLECVQDMDHENMFWYRQDPGLGLRLIYFSYDVKMKEKGDIPEGYSVSREKKERFSLILESASTNQTSMYLCASSPSAVTDTQYFGPGTRLTVL.

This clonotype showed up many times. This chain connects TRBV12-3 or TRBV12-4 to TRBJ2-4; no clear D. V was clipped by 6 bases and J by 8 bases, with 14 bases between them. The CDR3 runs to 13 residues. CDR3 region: CASRSLGLDIQYF. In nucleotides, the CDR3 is TGTGCCAGCAGATCTTTGGGGTTGGACATTCAGTACTTC.

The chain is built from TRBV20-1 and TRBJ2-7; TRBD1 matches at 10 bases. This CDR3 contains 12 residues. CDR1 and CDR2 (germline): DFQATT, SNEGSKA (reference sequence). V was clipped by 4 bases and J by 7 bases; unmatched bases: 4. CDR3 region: CSATDRGLEQYF. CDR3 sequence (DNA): TGCAGTGCTACAGACAGGGGGCTTGAGCAGTACTTC.

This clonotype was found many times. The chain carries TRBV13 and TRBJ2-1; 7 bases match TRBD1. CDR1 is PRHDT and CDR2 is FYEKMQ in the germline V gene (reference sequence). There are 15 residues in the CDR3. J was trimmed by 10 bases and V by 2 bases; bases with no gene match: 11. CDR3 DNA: TGTGCCAGCAGCTTACCCTCACTTACAGGGGTAGAGCAGTTCTTC. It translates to CASSLPSLTGVEQFF.

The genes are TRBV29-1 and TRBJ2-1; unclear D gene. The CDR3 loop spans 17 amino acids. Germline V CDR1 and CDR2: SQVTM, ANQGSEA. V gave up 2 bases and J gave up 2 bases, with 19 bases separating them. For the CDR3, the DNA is TGCAGCGTTGAACTTCGTCGGAACAGTAATGCCTACAATGAGCAGTTCTTC. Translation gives CSVELRRNSNAYNEQFF.

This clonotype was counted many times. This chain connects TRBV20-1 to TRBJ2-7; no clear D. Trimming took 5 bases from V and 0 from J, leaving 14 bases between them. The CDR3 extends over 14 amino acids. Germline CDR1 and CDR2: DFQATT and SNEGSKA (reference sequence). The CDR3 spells CSAPRWVSSYEQYF. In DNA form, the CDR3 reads TGCAGTGCTCCCCGCTGGGTAAGCTCCTACGAGCAGTACTTC.

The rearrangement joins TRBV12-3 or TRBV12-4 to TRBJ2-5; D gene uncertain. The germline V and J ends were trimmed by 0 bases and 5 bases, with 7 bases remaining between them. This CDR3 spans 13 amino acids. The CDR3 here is CASSLANVETQYF. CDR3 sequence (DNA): TGTGCCAGCAGTTTAGCTAATGTCGAGACCCAGTACTTC.